The rows below give T cell receptor beta chains drawn from one sample of a study of T cell changes during pregnancy in multiple sclerosis. Clones were sequenced by immunoSEQ multiplex PCR, and TCRdb holds only the in-frame ones, with some missing. The data contain tens of thousands of clones, roughly nine tenths of them seen just once; the ten biggest clones take up 7% to 9%. Sequences were derived from CD8+ T cells from peripheral blood mononuclear cells, sampled before pregnancy. Every receptor here comes from a female donor with multiple sclerosis, enrolled in a pregnancy study. Each CDR3 is given with its conserved first and last residue. D genes are given only for firm matches. Only part of the rows carry a size: once, few, many, or a class if the clone is expanded.

.	.	TRBV4-1	TRBJ1-3	CASSPDPGAPGNTIYF	TGCGCCAGCAGCCCAGACCCAGGGGCTCCTGGAAACACCATATATTTT
once	TRBD1	TRBV27	TRBJ1-1	CASSPSTGERDTEAFF	TGTGCCAGCAGTCCTTCGACAGGGGAGAGGGACACTGAAGCTTTCTTT
.	TRBD1	TRBV5-4	TRBJ1-2	CASNRGQGYYGYTF	TGTGCCAGCAACCGTGGACAGGGGTATTATGGCTACACCTTC
.	.	TRBV4-1	TRBJ1-1	CASSLEPGMNTEAFF	TGCGCCAGCAGCCTAGAACCGGGTATGAACACTGAAGCTTTCTTT
.	.	TRBV11-1	TRBJ2-7	CASSPGAGLEWEQYF	TGTGCCAGCAGCCCAGGAGCGGGTTTGGAGTGGGAGCAGTACTTC
.	.	TRBV9	TRBJ2-7	CASSVAPGYEQYF	TGTGCCAGCAGCGTAGCTCCGGGCTACGAGCAGTACTTC
.	TRBD1	TRBV29-1	TRBJ1-2	CSVDTGDYGYTF	TGCAGCGTGGACACAGGGGACTATGGCTACACCTTC
.	.	TRBV7-2	TRBJ2-2	CASSLEGPMAEDTGELFF	TGTGCCAGCAGCTTAGAAGGTCCTATGGCGGAAGACACCGGGGAGCTGTTTTTT
.	.	TRBV15	TRBJ2-3	CATSSPESIRRGDTQYF	TGTGCCACCAGCAGCCCCGAGAGTATCCGGCGAGGGGATACGCAGTATTTT
.	.	TRBV7-8	TRBJ2-1	CASSRLPGDQKYNEQFF	TGTGCCAGCAGCCGACTACCCGGAGATCAAAAATACAATGAGCAGTTCTTC
.	.	TRBV21-1	TRBJ1-4	CASNSQQGTNEKLFF	TGTGCCAGCAACTCCCAACAGGGGACTAATGAAAAACTGTTTTTT
once	.	TRBV27	TRBJ2-7	CASSLLRQAPYEQYF	TGTGCCAGCAGTTTATTGAGACAAGCCCCCTACGAGCAGTACTTC
.	.	TRBV5-1	TRBJ1-5	CASSSAGLRNQPQHF	TGCGCCAGCAGCTCGGCTGGACTAAGGAATCAGCCCCAGCATTTT
.	TRBD2	TRBV10-3	TRBJ2-7	CAISVGLAAYEQYF	TGTGCCATCAGTGTAGGACTAGCAGCCTACGAGCAGTACTTC
few	TRBD2	TRBV4-3	TRBJ2-5	CASSQAGGQETQYF	TGCGCCAGCAGCCAAGCGGGGGGACAAGAGACCCAGTACTTC
.	TRBD2	TRBV4-3	TRBJ2-2	CASSQDPSGGAGELFF	TGCGCCAGCAGCCAAGATCCTAGCGGGGGGGCCGGGGAGCTGTTTTTT
.	TRBD1	TRBV4-3	TRBJ1-5	CASSYRTGKGPQHF	TGCGCCAGCAGTTACCGGACAGGGAAAGGGCCCCAGCATTTT
.	.	TRBV19	TRBJ1-2	CASSPPGVGYTF	TGTGCCAGTAGTCCGCCAGGGGTCGGCTACACCTTC
.	TRBD1	TRBV7-9	TRBJ2-1	CASSPVGQGFYNEQFF	TGTGCCAGCAGCCCCGTGGGACAGGGGTTCTACAATGAGCAGTTCTTC
.	TRBD1	TRBV9	TRBJ1-3	CASSAGTGEVWASGNTIYF	TGTGCCAGCAGCGCCGGGACAGGGGAGGTCTGGGCCTCTGGAAACACCATATATTTT
.	TRBD2	TRBV6-1	TRBJ2-1	CASSELAGSYNEQFF	TGTGCCAGCAGTGAACTAGCGGGGTCCTACAATGAGCAGTTCTTC
once	TRBD2	TRBV6-1	TRBJ2-5	CASSALPGGKQETQYF	TGTGCCAGCAGTGCCCTCCCGGGGGGGAAGCAAGAGACCCAGTACTTC
.	.	TRBV19	TRBJ2-7	CATTGTSYEQYF	TGTGCCACCACCGGGACATCATACGAGCAGTACTTC
.	TRBD2	TRBV11-2	TRBJ2-5	CASTKRAGGLQETQYF	TGTGCCAGCACCAAAAGAGCGGGGGGCTTACAAGAGACCCAGTACTTC
.	TRBD1	TRBV19	TRBJ1-5	CASNHIEGATRNQPQHF	TGTGCCAGTAACCATATCGAGGGGGCGACCCGAAATCAGCCCCAGCATTTT
.	.	TRBV4-1	TRBJ2-4	CASSLTGSGTKNIQYF	TGCGCCAGCAGCCTAACAGGCAGTGGGACCAAAAACATTCAGTACTTC
.	TRBD1	TRBV6-6	TRBJ2-7	CASGTGSYEQYF	TGTGCCAGCGGGACAGGATCCTACGAGCAGTACTTC
.	.	TRBV4-1	TRBJ1-5	CASSQAGLSNQPQHF	TGCGCCAGCAGCCAAGCAGGGTTGAGCAATCAGCCCCAGCATTTT
.	.	TRBV5-5	TRBJ1-1	CASSTLLNTEAFF	TGTGCCAGCTCAACGCTATTGAACACTGAAGCTTTCTTT
.	.	TRBV7-2	TRBJ2-7	CASSLDYGGGAGQYF	TGTGCCAGCAGCTTAGACTATGGGGGGGGCGCCGGGCAGTACTTC
.	TRBD1	TRBV11-3	TRBJ2-3	CASTWGDRVADTQYF	TGTGCCAGCACTTGGGGCGACAGGGTGGCAGATACGCAGTATTTT
few	TRBD1	TRBV6-1	TRBJ1-5	CASSPQGDNQPQHF	TGTGCCAGCAGTCCTCAGGGGGACAATCAGCCCCAGCATTTT
.	.	TRBV6-1	TRBJ2-3	CASVLLGGGKDTQYF	TGTGCCAGCGTTTTACTCGGGGGTGGAAAAGATACGCAGTATTTT
.	.	TRBV5-1	TRBJ2-7	CASSPGTLGRQYF	TGCGCCAGCAGCCCCGGGACTCTGGGGCGGCAGTACTTC
.	.	TRBV9	TRBJ2-7	CASSVDGGRGGLSYEQYF	TGTGCCAGCAGCGTAGATGGGGGGAGGGGGGGCCTCTCCTACGAGCAGTACTTC
.	.	TRBV11-2	TRBJ2-7	CASSLDPEYEQYF	TGTGCCAGCAGCTTAGATCCGGAGTACGAGCAGTACTTC
.	.	TRBV7-9	TRBJ2-2	CASSPGFTGELFF	TGTGCCAGCAGCCCGGGTTTTACCGGGGAGCTGTTTTTT
few	TRBD1	TRBV9	TRBJ1-2	CASSGDRVKGYGYTF	TGTGCCAGCAGCGGAGACAGGGTGAAGGGCTATGGCTACACCTTC
.	.	TRBV6-1	TRBJ2-1	CASSEGGGSYNEQFF	TGTGCCAGCAGTGAGGGGGGCGGGAGCTACAATGAGCAGTTCTTC
.	.	TRBV20-1	TRBJ1-2	CSVEGSGYTF	TGCAGTGTCGAAGGGAGTGGCTACACCTTC
.	TRBD2	TRBV6-4	TRBJ2-3	CASSPLSGGAGTDTQYF	TGTGCCAGCAGTCCCCTTAGCGGGGGGGCTGGGACAGATACGCAGTATTTT
few	.	TRBV7-9	TRBJ2-7	CASSSGAYEQYF	TGTGCCAGCAGCTCCGGAGCCTACGAGCAGTACTTC